One and the same sample provided the 4 T cell receptor beta chains below, sequenced in a study of blood T cell repertoires in COVID-19. TCRdb's copy holds only in-frame clones and misses some; the assay was immunoSEQ multiplex PCR. The sample lists some 70,000 clones, approximately 77% occurring once. The source material was peripheral blood. The receptors shown here come from a woman between 65 and 79 years old with acute or convalescent COVID-19.

The CDR3 DNA reads as TGTGCCAGCAGCTTTTTGACAGGCCCAGAGCGACAAGAGACCCAGTACTTC. This encodes CASSFLTGPERQETQYF. V is TRBV7-9 and J is TRBJ2-5, with D possibly being TRBD1 (6 bases). Trimming removed 3 bases from V and 2 bases from J, with 19 bases in between. Germline values: CDR1 SEHNR, CDR2 FQNEAQ (reference sequence). This CDR3 has 17 residues.

The chain has TRBV28 and TRBJ1-5; TRBD1 might be the D (5 bases). V was pared by 5 bases and J by 9 bases, with 11 bases between. CDR1 and CDR2 from the germline V gene are MDHEN and SYDVKM. This CDR3 region has 12 residues. As DNA, the CDR3 is TGTGCCAGCAGTCCCAGGGCGCGGCCCCAGCATTTT. Its translation: CASSPRARPQHF.

The CDR3 is CAAHRTPNTEAFF. DNA of the CDR3: TGTGCCGCCCACCGGACACCGAACACTGAAGCTTTCTTT. The chain combines TRBV6-5 with TRBJ1-1, with D perhaps TRBD1 (5 bases). Germline-derived CDR1 and CDR2 are MNHEY and SVGAGI. The CDR3 covers 13 residues. V was trimmed by 11 bases and J by 1 base, leaving 14 bases between them.

This sequence joins TRBV2 and TRBJ1-2, with TRBD1 identical over 10 bases. The CDR3 spans 13 residues. Per germline, CDR1 SNHLY and CDR2 FYNNEI. Losses at the gene ends were 6 bases for V and 8 bases for J; bases not matched to a gene: 6. CDR3: CASSIDRGRGYTF. In nucleotides, the CDR3 is TGTGCCAGCAGCATCGACAGGGGGCGAGGCTACACCTTC.